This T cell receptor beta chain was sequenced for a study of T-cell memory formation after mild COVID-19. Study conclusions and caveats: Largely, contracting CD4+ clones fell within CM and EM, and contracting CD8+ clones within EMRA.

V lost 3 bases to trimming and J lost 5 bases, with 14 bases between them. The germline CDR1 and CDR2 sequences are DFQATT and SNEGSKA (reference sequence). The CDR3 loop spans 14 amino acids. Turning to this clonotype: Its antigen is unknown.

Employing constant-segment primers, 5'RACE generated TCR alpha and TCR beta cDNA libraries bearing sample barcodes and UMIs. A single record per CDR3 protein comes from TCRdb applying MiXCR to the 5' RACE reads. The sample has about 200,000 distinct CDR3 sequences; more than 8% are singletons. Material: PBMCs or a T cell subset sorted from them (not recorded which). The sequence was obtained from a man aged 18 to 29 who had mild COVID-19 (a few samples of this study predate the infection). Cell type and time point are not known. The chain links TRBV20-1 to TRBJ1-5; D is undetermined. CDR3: CSARSGIEHQPQHF. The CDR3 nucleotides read TGCAGTGCTAGGAGCGGGATTGAACATCAGCCCCAGCATTTT.